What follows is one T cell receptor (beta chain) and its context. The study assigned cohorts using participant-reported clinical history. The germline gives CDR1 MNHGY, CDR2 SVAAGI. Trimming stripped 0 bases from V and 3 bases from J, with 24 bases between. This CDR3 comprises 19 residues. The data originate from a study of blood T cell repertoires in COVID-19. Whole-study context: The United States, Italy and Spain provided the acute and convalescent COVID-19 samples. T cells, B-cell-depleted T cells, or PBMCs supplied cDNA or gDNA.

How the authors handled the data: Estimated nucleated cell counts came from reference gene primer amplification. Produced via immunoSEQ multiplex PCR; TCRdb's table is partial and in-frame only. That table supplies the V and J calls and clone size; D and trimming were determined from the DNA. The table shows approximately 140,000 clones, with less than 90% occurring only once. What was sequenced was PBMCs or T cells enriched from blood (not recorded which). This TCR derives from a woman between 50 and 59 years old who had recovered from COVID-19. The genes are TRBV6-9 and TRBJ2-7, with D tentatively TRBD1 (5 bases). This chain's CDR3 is CASSYSFATQRTKNYEQYF. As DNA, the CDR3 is TGTGCCAGCAGTTATTCTTTCGCAACCCAGAGGACAAAAAACTACGAGCAGTACTTC.